This T cell receptor (beta chain) was sequenced for a study of T cells in women clearing cervical HPV infection. Looking at the study overall: No precancer developed; the control's incident HPV16 infection cleared within 12 months.

Clones were sequenced by immunoSEQ multiplex PCR, and TCRdb holds only the in-frame ones, with some missing. The sample spans about 31,000 clones; the ten largest clones claim approximately 3%. The V gene's germline CDR1 is LNHDA and CDR2 SQIVND (reference sequence). The CDR3 loop spans 15 amino acids. Of note for this clone: Coverage ceases 3 residues before the CDR3 finishes, and the germline J gene fills in the end.

Sequenced material: blood buffy coat. The sequence came from a woman aged 18 to 69 with a cervical HPV16 infection that either progressed to CIN3+ or cleared (not recorded which). The gene calls are TRBV19 and TRBJ1-2; TRBD1 is a possible D gene (5 bases). CDR3 DNA, as far as it was read: TGTGCCAGTAGTCCTCTACTAGCGGGGGGAAGTGAC. Translating it yields CASSPLLAGGSD. The whole CDR3 reads CASSPLLAGGSDYTF.